The present T cell receptor beta chain was sequenced within a study of blood T cell repertoires in COVID-19. Study details: Researchers got acute and convalescent COVID-19 samples from the United States, Italy and Spain.

The CDR3 extends over 18 amino acids. V shed 3 bases and J 3 bases; nucleotides not matched to a gene: 17. Germline V gene data show CDR1 as DFQATT and CDR2 as SNEGSKA (reference sequence). Original handling: Estimated nucleated cell counts came from reference gene primer amplification. Sequenced by immunoSEQ multiplex PCR; TCRdb stores in-frame clones only, minus some. The V and J calls and clone size come from that table; D and trimming were worked out from the DNA. Of roughly 220,000 clones detected, 85% to 90% appear once; the ten largest clones hold approximately 2.9%. The clonotype comes from a man in his 60s with acute or convalescent COVID-19. The sample consisted of peripheral blood. The chain has TRBV20-1 and TRBJ2-3, with 8 bases that match TRBD2. The CDR3 sequence is CSASLGESGGPLTDTQYF. The CDR3 nucleotides read TGCAGTGCTAGTTTAGGGGAATCGGGGGGGCCTTTAACAGATACGCAGTATTTT.